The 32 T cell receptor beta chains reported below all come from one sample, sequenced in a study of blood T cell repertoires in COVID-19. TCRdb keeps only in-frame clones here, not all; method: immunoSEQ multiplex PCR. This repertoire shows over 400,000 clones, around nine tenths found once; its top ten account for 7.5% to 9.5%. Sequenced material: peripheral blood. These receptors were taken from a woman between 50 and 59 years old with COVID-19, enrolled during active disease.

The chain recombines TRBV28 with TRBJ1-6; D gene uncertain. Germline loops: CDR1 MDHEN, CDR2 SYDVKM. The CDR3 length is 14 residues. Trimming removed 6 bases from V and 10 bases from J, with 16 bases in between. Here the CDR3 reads CASSLRQVSSPLHF. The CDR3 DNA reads TGTGCCAGCAGCCTTCGCCAGGTCTCCTCACCCCTCCACTTT.

In DNA, the CDR3 is TGTGCCAGCAGCGAAAACGTAGCGGGGGGGCAGTTCTTC. It encodes CASSENVAGGQFF. The V gene is TRBV3-1 (or the pseudogene TRBV3-2), the J gene TRBJ2-1, with 10 bases matching TRBD2. Germline CDR1 LGHDT, CDR2 YNNKEL (reference sequence). The V segment lost 5 bases and the J segment 12 bases; nucleotides outside the gene matches: 7. The CDR3 runs 13 residues.

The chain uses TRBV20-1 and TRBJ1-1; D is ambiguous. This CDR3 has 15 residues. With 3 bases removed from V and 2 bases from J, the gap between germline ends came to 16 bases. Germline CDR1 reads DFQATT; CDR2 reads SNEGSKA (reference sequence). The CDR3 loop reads CSASPPPGRNTEAFF. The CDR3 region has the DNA TGCAGTGCTAGTCCTCCCCCCGGGAGAAACACTGAAGCTTTCTTT.

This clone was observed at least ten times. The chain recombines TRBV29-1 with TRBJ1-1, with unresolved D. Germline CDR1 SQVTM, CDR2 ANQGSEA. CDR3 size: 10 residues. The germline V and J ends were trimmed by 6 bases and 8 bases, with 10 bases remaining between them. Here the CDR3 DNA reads TGCAGCGTGACTAATGTGGAAGCTTTCTTT. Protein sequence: CSVTNVEAFF. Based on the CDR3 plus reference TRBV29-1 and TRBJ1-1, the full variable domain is SAVISQKPSRDICQRGTSLTIQCQVDSQVTMMFWYRQQPGQSLTLIATANQGSEATYESGFVIDKFPISRPNLTFSTLTVSNMSPEDSSIYLCSVTNVEAFFGQGTRLTVV.

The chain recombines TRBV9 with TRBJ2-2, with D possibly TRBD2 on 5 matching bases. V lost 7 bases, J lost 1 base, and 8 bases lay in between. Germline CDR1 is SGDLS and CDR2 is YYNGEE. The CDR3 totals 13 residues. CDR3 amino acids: CASVSGNTGELFF. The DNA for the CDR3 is TGTGCCAGCGTAAGCGGGAACACCGGGGAGCTGTTTTTT.

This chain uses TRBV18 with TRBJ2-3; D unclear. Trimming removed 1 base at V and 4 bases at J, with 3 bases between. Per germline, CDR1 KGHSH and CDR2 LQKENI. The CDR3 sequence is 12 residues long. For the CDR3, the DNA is TGTGCCAGCTCACCACGCGCAGATACGCAGTATTTT. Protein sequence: CASSPRADTQYF.

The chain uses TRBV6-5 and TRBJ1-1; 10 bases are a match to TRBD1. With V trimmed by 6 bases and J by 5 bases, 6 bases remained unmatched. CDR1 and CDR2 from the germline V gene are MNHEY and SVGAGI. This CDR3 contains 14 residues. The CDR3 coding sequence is TGTGCCAGCAGCCCCTGGACAGGGGGGACTGAAGCTTTCTTT. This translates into CASSPWTGGTEAFF.

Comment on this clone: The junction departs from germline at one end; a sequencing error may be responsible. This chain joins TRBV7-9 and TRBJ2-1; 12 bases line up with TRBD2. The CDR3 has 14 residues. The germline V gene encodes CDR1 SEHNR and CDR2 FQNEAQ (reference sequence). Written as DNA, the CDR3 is TGTGCCAGCAGCCTAGCGGGGGGGCGGCAGGAGCAGTTCTTC. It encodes CASSLAGGRQEQFF.

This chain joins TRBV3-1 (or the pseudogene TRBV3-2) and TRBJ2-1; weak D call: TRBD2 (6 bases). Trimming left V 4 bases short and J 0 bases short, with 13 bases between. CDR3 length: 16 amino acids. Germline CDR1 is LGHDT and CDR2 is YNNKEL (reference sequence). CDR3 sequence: CASSPEGAVSYNEQFF. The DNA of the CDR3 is TGTGCCAGCAGCCCGGAGGGAGCGGTCTCCTACAATGAGCAGTTCTTC.

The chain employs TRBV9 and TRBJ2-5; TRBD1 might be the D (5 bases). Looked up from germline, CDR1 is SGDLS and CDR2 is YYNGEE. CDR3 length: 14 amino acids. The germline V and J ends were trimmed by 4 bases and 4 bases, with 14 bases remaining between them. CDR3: CASSYGQVGETQYF. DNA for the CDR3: TGTGCCAGCAGCTACGGACAAGTAGGAGAGACCCAGTACTTC. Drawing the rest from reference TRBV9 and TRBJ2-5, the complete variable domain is DSGVTQTPKHLITATGQRVTLRCSPRSGDLSVYWYQQSLDQGLQFLIQYYNGEERAKGNILERFSAQQFPDLHSELNLSSLELGDSALYFCASSYGQVGETQYFGPGTRLLVL.

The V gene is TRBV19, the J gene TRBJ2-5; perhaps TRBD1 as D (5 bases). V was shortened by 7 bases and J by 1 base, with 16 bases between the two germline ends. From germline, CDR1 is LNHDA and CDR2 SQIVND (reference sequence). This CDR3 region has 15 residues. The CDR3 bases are TGTGCCAGTACCCCACCCGGTCAGGGCCAAGAGACCCAGTACTTC. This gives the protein CASTPPGQGQETQYF. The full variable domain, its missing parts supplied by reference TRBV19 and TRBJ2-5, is DGGITQSPKYLFRKEGQNVTLSCEQNLNHDAMYWYRQDPGQGLRLIYYSQIVNDFQKGDIAEGYSVSREKKESFPLTVTSAQKNPTAFYLCASTPPGQGQETQYFGPGTRLLVL.

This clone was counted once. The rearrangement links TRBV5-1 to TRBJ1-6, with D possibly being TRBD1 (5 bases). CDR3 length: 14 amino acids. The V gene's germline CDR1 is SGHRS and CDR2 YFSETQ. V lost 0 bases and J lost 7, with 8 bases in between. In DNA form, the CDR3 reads TGCGCCAGCAGCTTGGCGCCAGGGAATTCACCCCTCCACTTT. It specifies CASSLAPGNSPLHF.

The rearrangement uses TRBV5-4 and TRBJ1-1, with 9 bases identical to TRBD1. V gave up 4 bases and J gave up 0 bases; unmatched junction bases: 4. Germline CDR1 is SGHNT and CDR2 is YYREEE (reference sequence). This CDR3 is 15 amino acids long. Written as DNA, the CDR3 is TGTGCCAGCAGCCTTGGACAGGGGATGAACACTGAAGCTTTCTTT. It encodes CASSLGQGMNTEAFF.

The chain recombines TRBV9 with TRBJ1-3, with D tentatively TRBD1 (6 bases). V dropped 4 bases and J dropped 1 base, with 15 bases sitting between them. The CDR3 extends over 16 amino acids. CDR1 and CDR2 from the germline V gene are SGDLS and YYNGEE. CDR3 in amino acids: CASSLRPDRSGNTIYF. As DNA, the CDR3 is TGTGCCAGCAGCTTAAGACCCGACAGGTCTGGAAACACCATATATTTT. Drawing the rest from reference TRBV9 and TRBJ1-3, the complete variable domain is DSGVTQTPKHLITATGQRVTLRCSPRSGDLSVYWYQQSLDQGLQFLIQYYNGEERAKGNILERFSAQQFPDLHSELNLSSLELGDSALYFCASSLRPDRSGNTIYFGEGSWLTVV.

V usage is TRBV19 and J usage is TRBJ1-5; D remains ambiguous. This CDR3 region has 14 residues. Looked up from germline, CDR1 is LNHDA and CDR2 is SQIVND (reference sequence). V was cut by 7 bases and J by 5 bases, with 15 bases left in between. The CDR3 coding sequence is TGTGCCAGTAATCCCACCAACCACTATCAGCCCCAGCATTTT. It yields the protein CASNPTNHYQPQHF.

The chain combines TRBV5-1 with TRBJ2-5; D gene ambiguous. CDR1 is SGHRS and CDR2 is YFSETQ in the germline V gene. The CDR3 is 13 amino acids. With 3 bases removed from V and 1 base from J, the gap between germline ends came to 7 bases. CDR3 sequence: CASSYYPQETQYF. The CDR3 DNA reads TGCGCCAGCAGCTATTATCCCCAAGAGACCCAGTACTTC.

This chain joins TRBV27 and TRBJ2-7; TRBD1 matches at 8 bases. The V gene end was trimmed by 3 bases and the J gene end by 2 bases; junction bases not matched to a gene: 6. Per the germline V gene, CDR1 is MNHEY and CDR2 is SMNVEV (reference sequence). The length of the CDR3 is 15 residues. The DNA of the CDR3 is TGTGCCAGCAGTTTGACGCCGGGACAGGCCTACGAGCAGTACTTC. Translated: CASSLTPGQAYEQYF.

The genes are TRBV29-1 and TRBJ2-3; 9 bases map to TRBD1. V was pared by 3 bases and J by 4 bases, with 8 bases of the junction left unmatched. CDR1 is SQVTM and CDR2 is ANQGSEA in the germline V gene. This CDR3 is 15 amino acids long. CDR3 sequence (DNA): TGCAGCGTTGAGCCCGGGACAGGGATTTCAGATACGCAGTATTTT. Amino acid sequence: CSVEPGTGISDTQYF.

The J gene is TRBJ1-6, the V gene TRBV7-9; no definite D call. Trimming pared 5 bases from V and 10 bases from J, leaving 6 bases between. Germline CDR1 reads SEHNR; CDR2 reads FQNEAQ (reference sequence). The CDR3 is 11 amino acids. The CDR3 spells CASSRESPLHF. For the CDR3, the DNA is TGTGCCAGCAGCCGCGAGTCACCCCTCCACTTT.

The CDR3 coding sequence is TGCGCCAGCAGTGCAAGCGCCAATGAGCAGTTCTTC. It is translated as CASSASANEQFF. V usage is TRBV10-1 and J usage is TRBJ2-1; D is uncertain. The V end was cut by 4 bases, the J end by 6 bases, with 7 bases between. Germline values: CDR1 WNHNN, CDR2 SYGVQD (reference sequence). The CDR3 has 12 amino acids.

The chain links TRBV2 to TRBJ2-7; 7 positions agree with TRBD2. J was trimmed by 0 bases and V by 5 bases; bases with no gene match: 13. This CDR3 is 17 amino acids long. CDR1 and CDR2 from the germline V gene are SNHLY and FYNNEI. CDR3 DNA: TGTGCCAGCAGTTATGAGTTGGGAGCGGGGCCCTCCTACGAGCAGTACTTC. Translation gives CASSYELGAGPSYEQYF.

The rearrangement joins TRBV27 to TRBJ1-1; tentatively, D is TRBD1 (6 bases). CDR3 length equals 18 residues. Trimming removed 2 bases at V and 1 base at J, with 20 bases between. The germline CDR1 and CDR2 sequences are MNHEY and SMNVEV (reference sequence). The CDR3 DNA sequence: TGTGCCAGCAGTTTACCACCTCACCACTTAGGGGGGAACACTGAAGCTTTCTTT. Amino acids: CASSLPPHHLGGNTEAFF.

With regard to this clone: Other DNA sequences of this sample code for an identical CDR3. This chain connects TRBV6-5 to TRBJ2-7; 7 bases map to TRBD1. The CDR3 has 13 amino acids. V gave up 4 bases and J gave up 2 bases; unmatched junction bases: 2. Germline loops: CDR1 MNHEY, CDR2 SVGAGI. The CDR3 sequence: CASSSGGTYEQYF. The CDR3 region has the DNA TGTGCCAGCAGTTCAGGGGGAACCTACGAGCAGTACTTC.

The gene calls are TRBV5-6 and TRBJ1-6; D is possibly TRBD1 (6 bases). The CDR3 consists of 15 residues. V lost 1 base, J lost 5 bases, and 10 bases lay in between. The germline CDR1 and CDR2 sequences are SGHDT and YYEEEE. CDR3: CASSLIHRDNSPLHF. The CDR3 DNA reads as TGTGCCAGCAGCTTGATCCACAGGGATAATTCACCCCTCCACTTT.

CDR3 in amino acids: CASSGNRGGFYNEQFF. CDR3 sequence (DNA): TGCGCCAGCAGCGGAAACAGGGGGGGCTTTTACAATGAGCAGTTCTTC. The rearrangement uses TRBV5-1 and TRBJ2-1; possible D gene TRBD1, 8 bases. V dropped 4 bases and J dropped 4 bases, with 18 bases sitting between them. Germline V gene data show CDR1 as SGHRS and CDR2 as YFSETQ. The CDR3 runs 16 residues.

The CDR3 region is CASSESMTGNTEAFF. The CDR3 nucleotides are TGTGCCAGCAGTGAATCAATGACAGGGAACACTGAAGCTTTCTTT. The V call is TRBV6-1, the J call TRBJ1-1; D perhaps matches TRBD1 (6 bases). This CDR3 has 15 amino acids. Germline lookup yields CDR1 MNHNS and CDR2 SASEGT. V lost 2 bases, J lost 1 base, and 11 bases lay in between.

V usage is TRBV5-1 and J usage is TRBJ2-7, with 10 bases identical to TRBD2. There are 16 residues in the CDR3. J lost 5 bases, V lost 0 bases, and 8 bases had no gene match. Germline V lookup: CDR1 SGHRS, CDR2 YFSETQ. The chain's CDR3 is CASSLVGTSEFHEQYF. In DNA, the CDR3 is TGCGCCAGCAGCTTGGTAGGGACTAGCGAATTCCACGAGCAGTACTTC.

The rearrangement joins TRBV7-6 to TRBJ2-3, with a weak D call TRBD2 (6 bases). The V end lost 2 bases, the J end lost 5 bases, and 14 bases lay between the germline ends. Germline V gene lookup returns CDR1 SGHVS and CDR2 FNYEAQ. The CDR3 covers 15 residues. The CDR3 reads CASSLLQGGGDTQYF. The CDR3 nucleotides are TGTGCCAGCAGCTTACTCCAGGGAGGCGGAGATACGCAGTATTTT.

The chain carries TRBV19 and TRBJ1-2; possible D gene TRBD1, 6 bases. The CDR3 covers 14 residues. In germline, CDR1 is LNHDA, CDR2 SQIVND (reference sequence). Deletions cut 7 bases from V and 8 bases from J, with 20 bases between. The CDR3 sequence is CASIGGQLGWGYTF. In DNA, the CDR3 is TGTGCCAGTATCGGGGGGCAGCTGGGCTGGGGCTACACCTTC. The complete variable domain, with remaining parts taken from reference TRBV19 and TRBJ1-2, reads DGGITQSPKYLFRKEGQNVTLSCEQNLNHDAMYWYRQDPGQGLRLIYYSQIVNDFQKGDIAEGYSVSREKKESFPLTVTSAQKNPTAFYLCASIGGQLGWGYTFGSGTRLTVV.

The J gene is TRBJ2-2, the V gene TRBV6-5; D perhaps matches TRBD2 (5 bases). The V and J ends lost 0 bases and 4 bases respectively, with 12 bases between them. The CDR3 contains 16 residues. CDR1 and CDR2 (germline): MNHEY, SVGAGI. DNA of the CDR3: TGTGCCAGCAGTTACTCGAGAGGGATCGGCACCGGGGAGCTGTTTTTT. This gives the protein CASSYSRGIGTGELFF.

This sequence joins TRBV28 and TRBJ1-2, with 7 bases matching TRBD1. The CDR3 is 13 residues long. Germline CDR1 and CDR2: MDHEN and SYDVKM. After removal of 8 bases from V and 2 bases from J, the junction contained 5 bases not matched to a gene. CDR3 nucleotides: TGTGCCAGCGGACTACAGGGGAACTATGGCTACACCTTC. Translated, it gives CASGLQGNYGYTF.

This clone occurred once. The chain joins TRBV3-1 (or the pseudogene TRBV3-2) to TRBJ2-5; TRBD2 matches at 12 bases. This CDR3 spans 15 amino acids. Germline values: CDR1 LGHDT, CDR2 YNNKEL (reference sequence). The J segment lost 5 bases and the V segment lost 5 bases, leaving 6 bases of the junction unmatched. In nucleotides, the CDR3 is TGTGCCAGCAGCTTACTAGCGGGGGGCCTGGAGACCCAGTACTTC. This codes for CASSLLAGGLETQYF.